The clone carrying this TCR beta chain occurred many times. Transcripts of RNA were the source for amplifying TCR beta CDR3 regions. First-round RT-PCR relied on HTBI primers, and a second-round multiplex PCR came next. TCRdb called the multiplex PCR reads again in MiXCR, with one record for every CDR3 protein. The sample contains 200,000 to 250,000 distinct CDR3 sequences, about a fifth of which appear only once. These data are taken from a study of Graves' ophthalmopathy and Graves' hyperthyroidism. The CDR3 consists of 12 residues. Germline CDR1 and CDR2: SQVTM and ANQGSEA. V shed 4 bases and J shed 5 bases, with 12 bases lying between them.

Sequencing was done on a sample of peripheral blood. The clonotype originates from a woman in her forties or fifties with Graves' ophthalmopathy. This chain connects TRBV29-1 to TRBJ2-7; D perhaps matches TRBD1 (6 bases). CDR3 sequence: CSVAPRDNEQYF. For the CDR3, the DNA is TGCAGCGTTGCTCCCAGGGACAACGAGCAGTACTTC.